This paragraph covers one TCR beta chain sequence. A few counts support this clone. Which antigen it targets is not known. The sample holds no much larger clone one base away, and base qualities are not on file. CDR1 KGHSH and CDR2 LQKENI were looked up in the germline V gene. The CDR3 covers 14 residues, taking in both the cysteine and the phenylalanine. The read is trimmed to its CDR3 DNA, 42 bases read in frame from base 1. The V and J ends are trimmed by 6 bases and 4 bases, leaving 16 bases between them. The sample belongs to a study of blood T cell repertoires in COVID-19 (TCRdb year 2020). About the investigation overall: Samples covering the acute and convalescent phases of COVID-19 were provided by collaborators in the United States, Italy and Spain. The prospective study material was composed of cDNA or gDNA derived from T cells, B-cell-depleted T cells, or PBMCs. The samples were drawn from two sources: the first 160 participants of the ongoing ImmuneRACE study, and 950 to 1,500 subjects contributed by 6 global collaborators. A freely available public database, intended as a resource for researchers studying the immune response to SARS-CoV-2, is where the repertoires were released. Subjects who had been exposed to COVID-19, were actively infected with it, or had recovered from it provided the deeply sampled blood TCRbeta repertoires that made up the dataset. Nearly every sample came with metadata listing a de-identified subject ID, COVID-19 status, age in years and sex. Where available, HLA class I and class II types were taken from metadata supplied by the sample provider and were not determined by assay-based typing.

Participants in the prospective study were aged about 18 to 95 years, lived in about two dozen United States geographic areas, and enrolled through a virtual design. In the prospective study, cohorts were assigned on the basis of participant-reported clinical history obtained from a screening survey and a study questionnaire. ImmuneRACE Cohort 3 recovered participants were defined by two consecutive negative NP/OP PCR tests, healthcare professional clearance, or symptom resolution. Each participant in the prospective study had whole blood, serum and a nasopharyngeal or oropharyngeal swab collected by mobile phlebotomists. Participants in the prospective study had the option to provide additional blood draws and questionnaires over a roughly 2-month period. Before DNA extraction, prospective study blood samples were shipped either frozen or at room temperature. Study-wide conclusions, independent of this receptor: The quantity of clinical and demographic metadata differed by source and by participant and was supplied without curation.

The immunoSEQ Assay, a bias-controlled multiplex PCR, was used to amplify TCRbeta CDR3 regions from genomic DNA. From the authors' description of their analysis: The number of nucleated cells in each sample was estimated from the amplification of reference gene primers within the assay. To quantify the absolute abundance of each unique TCRbeta CDR3 rearrangement, sequence reads were collapsed and filtered. For each sample, productive Simpson clonality was calculated as the square root of Simpson's diversity index across productive rearrangements. The clones in this table, taken by TCRdb from immuneACCESS, are in-frame only. Not every clone is retained; where verified, under half of the shortfall comes from an unresolved V gene, and the cause of the rest is unknown. V and J calls and clone size come straight from that table; D and trimming were deduced from the DNA. The sample contains 310,000 or so clones, about 87% of them found a single time. The ten top clones hold about 8.9% of the sample.

The TCR sequence derives from a young woman who had recovered from COVID-19. The sequence is built from TRBV18 and TRBJ2-7, with the identity of the D gene unclear. Material for sequencing was PBMCs or T cells enriched from blood (not recorded which). This receptor has the CDR3 CASSGLTAAYEQYF. The nucleotides read TGTGCCAGCTCCGGTCTTACAGCAGCATACGAGCAGTACTTC.